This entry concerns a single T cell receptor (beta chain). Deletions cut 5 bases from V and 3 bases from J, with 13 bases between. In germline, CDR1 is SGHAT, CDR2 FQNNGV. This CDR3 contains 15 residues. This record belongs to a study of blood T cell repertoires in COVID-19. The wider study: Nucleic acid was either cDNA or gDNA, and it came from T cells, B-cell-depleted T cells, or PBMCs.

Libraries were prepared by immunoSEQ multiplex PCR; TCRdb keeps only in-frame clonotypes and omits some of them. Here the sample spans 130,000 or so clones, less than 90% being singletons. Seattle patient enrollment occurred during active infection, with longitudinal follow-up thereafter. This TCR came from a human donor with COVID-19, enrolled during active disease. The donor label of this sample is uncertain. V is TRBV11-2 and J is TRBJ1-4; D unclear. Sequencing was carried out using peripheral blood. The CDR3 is CASSDTKRANEKLFF. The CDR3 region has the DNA TGTGCCAGCAGCGATACAAAGAGGGCTAATGAAAAACTGTTTTTT. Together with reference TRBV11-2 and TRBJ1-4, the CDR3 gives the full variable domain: EAGVAQSPRYKIIEKRQSVAFWCNPISGHATLYWYQQILGQGPKLLIQFQNNGVVDDSQLPKDRFSAERLKGVDSTLKIQPAKLEDSAVYLCASSDTKRANEKLFFGSGTQLSVL.